These T cell receptor beta chains were read from a single sample in a study of shared clonotypes between healthy human individuals. Clones were sequenced by immunoSEQ multiplex PCR, and TCRdb holds only the in-frame ones, with some missing. The top ten clones hold roughly 0.13% of a sample with roughly 2.4 million clones, approximately 95% of them seen once. Input material: naive CD4+ T cells sorted from blood. The receptors were gathered from a man between 18 and 35 years old in good health. The CDR3 runs from the conserved cysteine through the conserved F or W. The order of the fields is D gene, J gene, V gene, clone size, CDR3 protein, CDR3 DNA. D genes are given only for firm matches. Clone size, where shown, is once, few, many, or a class for clones that have expanded.

.,TRBJ2-2,TRBV11-2,.,CASSPFRGQFAGELFF,TGTGCCAGCAGCCCATTTCGGGGTCAGTTCGCCGGGGAGCTGTTTTTT
.,TRBJ1-5,TRBV6-5,.,CASSLSRNGNQPQHF,TGTGCCAGCAGCCTTTCCAGAAATGGCAATCAGCCCCAGCATTTT
.,TRBJ1-1,TRBV20-1,once,CSARQYTEAFF,TGCAGTGCAAGACAGTACACTGAAGCTTTCTTT
.,TRBJ2-1,TRBV9,.,CASSPQLAVEQFF,TGTGCCAGCAGCCCCCAGCTAGCAGTTGAGCAGTTCTTC
.,TRBJ2-3,TRBV4-3,.,CASSRGSTPSTDTQYF,TGCGCCAGCAGCCGGGGTTCGACACCTAGCACAGATACGCAGTATTTT
.,TRBJ2-7,TRBV4-3,once,CASSLNWGTEQYF,TGCGCCAGCAGCCTCAACTGGGGAACCGAGCAGTACTTC
.,TRBJ2-7,TRBV13,.,CASSLSSGASYEQYF,TGTGCCAGCAGCTTATCATCGGGAGCTAGCTACGAGCAGTACTTC
.,TRBJ1-1,TRBV25-1,.,CASSESGAGPGAGAFF,TGTGCCAGCAGTGAATCGGGGGCAGGCCCCGGGGCAGGAGCTTTCTTT
TRBD1,TRBJ1-1,TRBV29-1,.,CSVEGRGIVGNTEAFF,TGCAGCGTTGAAGGCAGGGGGATCGTGGGGAACACTGAAGCTTTCTTT
.,TRBJ2-7,TRBV7-2,.,CASSSRSNGGEQYF,TGTGCCAGCAGCTCGAGGTCTAACGGGGGCGAGCAGTACTTC
.,TRBJ2-5,TRBV10-3,.,CATGGNQETQYF,TGTGCCACCGGAGGGAACCAAGAGACCCAGTACTTC